The 26 T cell receptor beta chains reported below all come from one sample, sequenced in a study of shared clonotypes between healthy human individuals. Here immunoSEQ multiplex PCR was the method, and the copy in TCRdb shows in-frame clones only, minus some. The sample includes approximately 1.5 million clones, 95% to 99% seen only once; the top ten take roughly 0.4%. What was sequenced was naive CD4+ T cells sorted from blood. Subset here: CD45RA+ positively selected. These receptors were collected from a man between 25 and 39 years old in good health.

Here the CDR3 DNA reads TGTGCCAGTACCCCAGGGGCGGGGGAAAAACTGTTTTTT. This encodes CASTPGAGEKLFF. The chain links TRBV28 to TRBJ1-4; D possibly corresponds to TRBD1 (6 bases). The V gene lost 9 bases and the J gene lost 8 bases, with 16 bases spanning the gap. The CDR3 loop spans 13 amino acids. CDR1 is MDHEN and CDR2 is SYDVKM in the germline V gene.

The CDR3 DNA follows: TGTGCCAGCAGCCGCCGGGACTCTGGGGCCAACGTCCTGACTTTC. This encodes CASSRRDSGANVLTF. The chain uses TRBV7-3 and TRBJ2-6; D may be TRBD2 (5 bases). The V end was cut by 5 bases, the J end by 0 bases, with 8 bases between. The CDR3 loop spans 15 amino acids. Per the germline V gene, CDR1 is SGHTA and CDR2 is FQGTGA.

The chain employs TRBV6-5 and TRBJ2-5; TRBD1 is a possible D gene (6 bases). V was trimmed by 5 bases and J by 4 bases, leaving 11 bases between them. The CDR3 totals 13 residues. Germline assignment: CDR1 MNHEY and CDR2 SVGAGI. CDR3 amino acids: CASSGTRRETQYF. The CDR3 bases are TGTGCCAGCAGTGGGACACGGAGAGAGACCCAGTACTTC.

The chain links TRBV5-4 to TRBJ2-7; 8 nucleotides line up with TRBD1. This CDR3 is 15 amino acids long. V shed 5 bases and J 0 bases; nucleotides not matched to a gene: 7. CDR1 and CDR2 (germline): SGHNT, YYREEE (reference sequence). In DNA, the CDR3 is TGTGCCAGCAGTTTTGGACAGGGATCCTCCTACGAGCAGTACTTC. This translates into CASSFGQGSSYEQYF.

The chain is built from TRBV10-2 and TRBJ2-1; 11 bases align to TRBD2. The CDR3 spans 14 residues. V was clipped by 8 bases and J by 0 bases; unmatched bases: 0. CDR1 and CDR2 (germline): WSHSY, SAAADI. CDR3 nucleotides: TGCGCCAGCGGACTAGCGGGCTCCTACAATGAGCAGTTCTTC. Its translation is CASGLAGSYNEQFF.

This chain joins TRBV6-1 and TRBJ2-7; no clear D gene. Germline V gene sequence: CDR1 MNHNS, CDR2 SASEGT. V dropped 8 bases and J dropped 2 bases, with 10 bases sitting between them. The CDR3 spans 12 residues. CDR3 region: CASHEWAYEQYF. CDR3 DNA: TGTGCCAGCCATGAGTGGGCCTACGAGCAGTACTTC.

The gene calls are TRBV5-1 and TRBJ2-7; 9 bases map to TRBD2. V gave up 6 bases and J gave up 0 bases; unmatched junction bases: 7. The CDR3 spans 15 residues. Germline assignment: CDR1 SGHRS and CDR2 YFSETQ. The CDR3 sequence is CASKRGLASSYEQYF. The CDR3 DNA reads TGCGCCAGCAAAAGGGGACTAGCAAGCTCCTACGAGCAGTACTTC. The full variable domain, in which reference TRBV5-1 and TRBJ2-7 provide the parts outside the CDR3, is KAGVTQTPRYLIKTRGQQVTLSCSPISGHRSVSWYQQTPGQGLQFLFEYFSETQRNKGNFPGRFSGRQFSNSRSEMNVSTLELGDSALYLCASKRGLASSYEQYFGPGTRLTVT.

This chain links TRBV5-6 with TRBJ2-1; D is uncertain. The CDR3 extends over 14 amino acids. V dropped 0 bases and J dropped 6 bases, with 10 bases sitting between them. Per germline, CDR1 SGHDT and CDR2 YYEEEE. The CDR3 region is CASSLGSAGNEQFF. The CDR3 region has the DNA TGTGCCAGCAGCTTGGGTTCAGCCGGCAATGAGCAGTTCTTC.

The chain recombines TRBV28 with TRBJ1-2, with D perhaps matching TRBD1 (5 bases). The ends were cut back, 6 bases at V and 6 bases at J, with 20 bases in the middle. The CDR3 is 15 amino acids. Germline CDR1 reads MDHEN; CDR2 reads SYDVKM. In nucleotides, the CDR3 is TGTGCCAGCAGAGGACCGGGACGTGGGATGGATGGCTACACCTTC. This encodes CASRGPGRGMDGYTF.

The chain joins TRBV5-1 to TRBJ2-7; D is perhaps TRBD1 (5 bases). Germline CDR1 and CDR2: SGHRS and YFSETQ. Trimming cost V 2 bases and J 2 bases, with 17 bases left between them. The CDR3 sequence is 16 residues long. CDR3 coding DNA: TGCGCCAGCAGCTTAAACAGGTTTCCGCAACCCTACGAGCAGTACTTC. Its translation is CASSLNRFPQPYEQYF.

The genes are TRBV5-1 and TRBJ2-2, with D possibly being TRBD1 (5 bases). The V and J ends lost 4 bases and 6 bases respectively, with 13 bases between them. CDR1 and CDR2 (germline): SGHRS, YFSETQ. This CDR3 comprises 14 residues. The CDR3 coding sequence is TGCGCCAGCAGCGCAGGGCTTGAGGCCGGGGAGCTGTTTTTT. Translating gives CASSAGLEAGELFF.

The chain uses TRBV7-2 and TRBJ2-7; D is unclear. Trimming took 5 bases from V and 1 from J, leaving 12 bases between them. Germline CDR1 reads SGHTA; CDR2 reads FQGNSA. This CDR3 region has 14 residues. This CDR3 is CASSPNLRSYEQYF. CDR3 sequence (DNA): TGTGCCAGCAGCCCCAACTTACGGTCCTACGAGCAGTACTTC.

V gene TRBV14 combines with J gene TRBJ1-1; 7 bases align to TRBD1. With V trimmed by 2 bases and J by 0 bases, 3 bases remained unmatched. The germline V gene encodes CDR1 SGHDN and CDR2 FVKESK. This CDR3 spans 15 amino acids. CDR3: CASSQNRGLNTEAFF. Here the CDR3 DNA reads TGTGCCAGCAGCCAAAACAGGGGCCTGAACACTGAAGCTTTCTTT. The full variable domain, in which reference TRBV14 and TRBJ1-1 provide the parts outside the CDR3, is EAGVTQFPSHSVIEKGQTVTLRCDPISGHDNLYWYRRVMGKEIKFLLHFVKESKQDESGMPNNRFLAERTGGTYSTLKVQPAELEDSGVYFCASSQNRGLNTEAFFGQGTRLTVV.

This chain connects TRBV12-5 to TRBJ1-2; D is unclear. Germline V gene sequence: CDR1 LGHNT, CDR2 FRNRAP. The V and J ends lost 10 bases and 8 bases respectively, with 20 bases between them. CDR3 size: 13 residues. The CDR3 DNA sequence: TGTGCTACCAATTCTCGACCCCACTTGGGCTACACCTTC. It is translated as CATNSRPHLGYTF.

Only one count was recorded for this clone. The chain recombines TRBV9 with TRBJ2-1; 9 nucleotides align to TRBD2. The V gene's germline CDR1 is SGDLS and CDR2 YYNGEE. J was trimmed by 9 bases and V by 4 bases; bases with no gene match: 11. The CDR3 sequence is 15 residues long. CDR3 in amino acids: CASSPRPAGGVEQFF. The CDR3 region has the DNA TGTGCCAGCAGCCCACGCCCAGCGGGGGGCGTTGAGCAGTTCTTC.

The chain links TRBV27 to TRBJ1-1, with D possibly being TRBD1 (6 bases). The germline V gene encodes CDR1 MNHEY and CDR2 SMNVEV (reference sequence). CDR3 length: 17 residues. V was shortened by 3 bases and J by 6 bases, with 23 bases between the two germline ends. CDR3 nucleotide sequence: TGTGCCAGCAGTTTTAGGGTCGGGGGCCTCAACGACCCTGAAGCTTTCTTT. Its translation: CASSFRVGGLNDPEAFF.

The V call is TRBV7-9, the J call TRBJ2-1, with TRBD2 matching 14 bases. This CDR3 region has 17 residues. The J segment lost 0 bases and the V segment lost 4 bases, leaving 2 bases of the junction unmatched. Looked up from germline, CDR1 is SEHNR and CDR2 is FQNEAQ (reference sequence). CDR3 sequence reads: CASSSGTSGSSYNEQFF. The DNA for the CDR3 is TGTGCCAGCAGCTCAGGGACTAGCGGGAGCTCCTACAATGAGCAGTTCTTC.

J is TRBJ1-3 and V is TRBV5-1; D ambiguous. V was trimmed by 1 base and J by 2 bases, leaving 13 bases between them. Germline V CDR1 and CDR2: SGHRS, YFSETQ. The CDR3 has 16 residues. The CDR3 DNA reads as TGCGCCAGCAGCTTGAGCTCTGAGGGAACTGGAAACACCATATATTTT. This codes for CASSLSSEGTGNTIYF. Filled out from reference TRBV5-1 and TRBJ1-3, the complete variable domain reads KAGVTQTPRYLIKTRGQQVTLSCSPISGHRSVSWYQQTPGQGLQFLFEYFSETQRNKGNFPGRFSGRQFSNSRSEMNVSTLELGDSALYLCASSLSSEGTGNTIYFGEGSWLTVV.

The chain employs TRBV28 and TRBJ2-7; D remains unclear. Trimming cost V 4 bases and J 8 bases, with 15 bases left between them. Germline loops: CDR1 MDHEN, CDR2 SYDVKM. The CDR3 has 13 amino acids. This CDR3 is CASSSRRVLQQYF. The CDR3 DNA is TGTGCCAGCAGTTCCCGTCGGGTCCTCCAGCAGTACTTC.

The J gene is TRBJ2-7, the V gene TRBV5-4; tentatively, D is TRBD1 or TRBD2 (5 bases each). CDR3 length: 13 amino acids. From germline, CDR1 is SGHNT and CDR2 YYREEE (reference sequence). Trimming pared 4 bases from V and 3 bases from J, leaving 11 bases between. CDR3 coding DNA: TGTGCCAGCAGCAGGGACCCAAACTACGAGCAGTACTTC. Encoded protein: CASSRDPNYEQYF. Combining the CDR3 with reference TRBV5-4 and TRBJ2-7 gives the whole variable domain ETGVTQSPTHLIKTRGQQVTLRCSSQSGHNTVSWYQQALGQGPQFIFQYYREEENGRGNFPPRFSGLQFPNYSSELNVNALELDDSALYLCASSRDPNYEQYFGPGTRLTVT.

The chain combines TRBV29-1 with TRBJ1-3, with D hard to call. V was pared by 7 bases and J by 3 bases, with 16 bases between. Looked up from germline, CDR1 is SQVTM and CDR2 is ANQGSEA. The CDR3 loop spans 14 amino acids. This chain's CDR3 is CSASGQVNGNTIYF. CDR3 nucleotides: TGCAGCGCTTCCGGTCAGGTTAATGGAAACACCATATATTTT. The variable domain in full, with the rest retrieved from reference TRBV29-1 and TRBJ1-3, is SAVISQKPSRDICQRGTSLTIQCQVDSQVTMMFWYRQQPGQSLTLIATANQGSEATYESGFVIDKFPISRPNLTFSTLTVSNMSPEDSSIYLCSASGQVNGNTIYFGEGSWLTVV.

CDR3 residues: CASSEPYTDTQYF. Written as DNA, the CDR3 is TGTGCCAGCAGTGAACCCTACACAGATACGCAGTATTTT. The chain is built from TRBV6-1 and TRBJ2-3; D is undetermined. The CDR3 runs to 13 residues. Germline CDR1 and CDR2: MNHNS and SASEGT. Trimming pared 2 bases from V and 2 bases from J, leaving 5 bases between.

The chain employs TRBV10-3 and TRBJ2-5; 10 bases line up with TRBD2. Germline CDR1 ENHRY, CDR2 SYGVKD. CDR3 size: 15 residues. V shed 6 bases, J shed 2 bases, and the junction held 6 bases outside the gene matches. The CDR3 protein is CAIRRTSGLQETQYF. For the CDR3, the DNA is TGTGCCATCAGAAGGACTAGCGGACTACAAGAGACCCAGTACTTC.

As to this clone: Other DNA sequences within the sample encode an identical CDR3. The chain has TRBV2 and TRBJ2-7, with no clear D. V was shortened by 3 bases and J by 0 bases, with 6 bases between the two germline ends. The CDR3 covers 13 residues. The V gene's germline CDR1 is SNHLY and CDR2 FYNNEI. The CDR3 sequence is CASSDDSSYEQYF. The CDR3 coding sequence is TGTGCCAGCAGTGACGATAGCTCCTACGAGCAGTACTTC.

The rearrangement uses TRBV9 and TRBJ2-7, with 9 bases aligning to TRBD2. Per germline, CDR1 SGDLS and CDR2 YYNGEE. The J segment lost 4 bases and the V segment lost 0 bases, leaving 8 bases of the junction unmatched. The CDR3 length is 16 residues. The CDR3 DNA sequence: TGTGCCAGCAGCGTAGCATCCGGGACTAGCCTATACGAGCAGTACTTC. Translation gives CASSVASGTSLYEQYF.

The chain is built from TRBV2 and TRBJ2-3, with D perhaps TRBD2 (5 bases). The length of the CDR3 is 17 residues. The germline gives CDR1 SNHLY, CDR2 FYNNEI. V lost 4 bases to trimming and J lost 5 bases, with 22 bases between them. The CDR3 nucleotides read TGTGCCAGCAGTGGACCTCTTGGCGGGTTTTCGGGAGATACGCAGTATTTT. This codes for CASSGPLGGFSGDTQYF.